This T cell receptor beta chain was recovered during a study of identical twins. Study conclusions and caveats: Abundant beta clonotypes from cord blood had fewer insertions, unlike memory repertoires, which showed none. Excess twin sharing in beta out-of-frame sequences was weaker.

TCRdb redid the calling of the 5' RACE reads with MiXCR, one entry per CDR3 protein. This table has 460,000 or so distinct CDR3 sequences, approximately 15% appearing once. CDR3 length: 13 residues. The ends lost 5 bases at V and 6 bases at J; junction bases unmatched: 6. This clonotype was recorded a few times. Its target is not known. These data also formed part of another study, on yellow fever vaccine responses in identical twins.

The chain employs TRBV12-3 or TRBV12-4 and TRBJ2-7; 8 nucleotides line up with TRBD1. The clonotype was recovered from a woman younger than 30 in good health. Specimen: CD4+ T cells sorted from blood. The CDR3 is CASSTRTGSEQYF. CDR3 in DNA: TGTGCCAGCAGTACCCGGACAGGGTCCGAGCAGTACTTC.